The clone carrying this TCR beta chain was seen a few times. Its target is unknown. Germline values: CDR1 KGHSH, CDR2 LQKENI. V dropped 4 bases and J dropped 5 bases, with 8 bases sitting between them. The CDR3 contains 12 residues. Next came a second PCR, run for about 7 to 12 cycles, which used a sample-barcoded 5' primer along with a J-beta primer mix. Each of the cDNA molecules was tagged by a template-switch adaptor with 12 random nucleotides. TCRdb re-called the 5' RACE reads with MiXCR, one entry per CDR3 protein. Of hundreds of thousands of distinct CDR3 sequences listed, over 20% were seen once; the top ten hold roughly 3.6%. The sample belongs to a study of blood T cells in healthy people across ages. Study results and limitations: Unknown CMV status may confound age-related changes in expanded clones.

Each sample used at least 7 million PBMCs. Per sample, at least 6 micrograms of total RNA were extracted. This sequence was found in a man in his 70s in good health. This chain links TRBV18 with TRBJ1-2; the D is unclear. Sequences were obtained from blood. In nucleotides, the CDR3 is TGTGCCAGCTCACTCACCACTTATGGCTACACCTTC. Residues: CASSLTTYGYTF.